This T cell receptor beta chain was captured in a study of shared clonotypes between healthy human individuals. An assay was performed, and its level was deep. Produced via immunoSEQ multiplex PCR; TCRdb's table is partial and in-frame only. Of some 2,000,000 clones in the sample, 90% to 95% were seen once. V shed 10 bases and J 2 bases; nucleotides not matched to a gene: 4. This CDR3 is built from 13 residues. Germline values: CDR1 SEHNR, CDR2 FQNEAQ (reference sequence). Whole-study findings and limits: Blood was the sole source, and tissue repertoires probably differ.

As regards this clone: As yet, its antigen is unknown.

Every contributor of samples was a Caucasian grown-up residing in Nashville, Tennessee. Input material: naive CD4+ T cells sorted from blood. Subset here: CD45RA+ positively selected. V is TRBV7-9 and J is TRBJ2-1, with 8 bases aligning to TRBD2. This receptor was identified in a man younger than 35 in good health. Here the CDR3 reads CATDSGTYNEQFF. CDR3 in DNA: TGTGCCACAGATAGCGGGACCTACAATGAGCAGTTCTTC.